What follows is one T cell receptor beta chain and its context. Its antigen is as yet unknown. The data belong to a study of T cells in localized non-small cell lung cancer. Overall study findings and caveats: Maximal T cell clonality occurred in uninvolved adjacent lung, with tumor ranking below it. Among the top 100 tumor clones, a median about 52 appeared in adjacent lung. Elevated blood T cell density was associated with longer overall survival.

The length of the CDR3 is 14 residues. Per germline, CDR1 SGHRS and CDR2 YFSETQ. The ends were cut back, 0 bases at V and 5 bases at J, with 11 bases in the middle. Only in-frame clones appear in the TCRdb table, and some are missing; sequencing was by immunoSEQ multiplex PCR. The sample lists 25,000 to 35,000 clones, 80% to 90% seen once, with 10% in the top ten. The chain has TRBV5-1 and TRBJ2-5; D is ambiguous. This clonotype was sampled from a woman aged 35 to 70 with stage I lung adenocarcinoma. The sequencing used peripheral blood, collected before any cancer treatment. CDR3 sequence reads: CASSLAPGQETQYF. In nucleotides, the CDR3 is TGCGCCAGCAGCTTGGCCCCGGGCCAGGAGACCCAGTACTTC.